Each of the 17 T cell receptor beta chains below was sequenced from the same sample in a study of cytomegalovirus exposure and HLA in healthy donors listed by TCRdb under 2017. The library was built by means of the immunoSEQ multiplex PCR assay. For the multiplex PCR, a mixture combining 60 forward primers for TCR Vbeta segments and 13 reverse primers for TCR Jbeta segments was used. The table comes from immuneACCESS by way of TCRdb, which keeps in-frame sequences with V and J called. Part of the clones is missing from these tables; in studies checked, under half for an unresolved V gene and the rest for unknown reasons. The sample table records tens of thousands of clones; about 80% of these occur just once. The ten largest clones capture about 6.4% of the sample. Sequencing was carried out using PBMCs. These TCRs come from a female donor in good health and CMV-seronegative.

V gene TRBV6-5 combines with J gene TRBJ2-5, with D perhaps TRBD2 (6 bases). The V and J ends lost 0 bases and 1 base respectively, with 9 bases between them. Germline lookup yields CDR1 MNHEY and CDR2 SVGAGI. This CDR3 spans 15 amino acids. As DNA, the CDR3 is TGTGCCAGCAGTTACTCACTGGGGGGCCAAGAGACCCAGTACTTC. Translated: CASSYSLGGQETQYF.

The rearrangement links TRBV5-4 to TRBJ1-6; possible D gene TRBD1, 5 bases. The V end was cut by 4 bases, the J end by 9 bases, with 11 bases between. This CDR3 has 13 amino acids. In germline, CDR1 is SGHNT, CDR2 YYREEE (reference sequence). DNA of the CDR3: TGTGCCAGCAGCCCTACGACAGTTTCACCCCTCCACTTT. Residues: CASSPTTVSPLHF.

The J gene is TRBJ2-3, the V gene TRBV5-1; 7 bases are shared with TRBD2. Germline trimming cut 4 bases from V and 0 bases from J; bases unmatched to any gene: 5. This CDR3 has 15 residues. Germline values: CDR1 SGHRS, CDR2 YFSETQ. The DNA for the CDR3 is TGCGCCAGCAGCCAAGGGACTACTAGCACAGATACGCAGTATTTT. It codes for CASSQGTTSTDTQYF.

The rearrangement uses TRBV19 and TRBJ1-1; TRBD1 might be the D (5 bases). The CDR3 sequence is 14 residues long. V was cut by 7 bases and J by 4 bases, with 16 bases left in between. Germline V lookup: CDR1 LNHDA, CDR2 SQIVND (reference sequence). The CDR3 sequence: CASKDNSASTEAFF. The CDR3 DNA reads TGTGCCAGTAAGGACAATTCAGCTAGCACTGAAGCTTTCTTT.

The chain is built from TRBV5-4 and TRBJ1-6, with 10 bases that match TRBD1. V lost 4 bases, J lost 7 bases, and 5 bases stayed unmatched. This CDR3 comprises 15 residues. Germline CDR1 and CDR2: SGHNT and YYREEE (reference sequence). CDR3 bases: TGTGCCAGCAGCAAGGACAGGGGGGTGAATTCACCCCTCCACTTT. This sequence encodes CASSKDRGVNSPLHF. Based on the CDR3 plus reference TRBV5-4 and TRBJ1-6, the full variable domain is ETGVTQSPTHLIKTRGQQVTLRCSSQSGHNTVSWYQQALGQGPQFIFQYYREEENGRGNFPPRFSGLQFPNYSSELNVNALELDDSALYLCASSKDRGVNSPLHFGNGTRLTVT.

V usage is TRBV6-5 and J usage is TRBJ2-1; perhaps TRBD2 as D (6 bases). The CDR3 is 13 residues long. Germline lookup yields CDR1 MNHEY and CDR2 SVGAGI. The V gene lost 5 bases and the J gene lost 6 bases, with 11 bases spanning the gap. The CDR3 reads CASSTYGSNEQFF. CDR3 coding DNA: TGTGCCAGCAGTACCTACGGGAGCAATGAGCAGTTCTTC.

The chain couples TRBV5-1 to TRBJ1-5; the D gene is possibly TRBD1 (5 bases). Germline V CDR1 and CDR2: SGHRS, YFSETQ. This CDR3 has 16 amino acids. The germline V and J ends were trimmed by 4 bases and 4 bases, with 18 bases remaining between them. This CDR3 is CASSRDPLGGNQPQHF. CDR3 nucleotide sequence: TGCGCCAGCAGCAGGGATCCTCTGGGGGGGAATCAGCCCCAGCATTTT.

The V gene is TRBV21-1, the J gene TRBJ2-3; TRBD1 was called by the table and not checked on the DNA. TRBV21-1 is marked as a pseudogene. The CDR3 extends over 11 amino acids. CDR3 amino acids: CASIMTDTQYF. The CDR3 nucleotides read TGTGCCAGCATCATGACAGATACGCAGTATTTT.

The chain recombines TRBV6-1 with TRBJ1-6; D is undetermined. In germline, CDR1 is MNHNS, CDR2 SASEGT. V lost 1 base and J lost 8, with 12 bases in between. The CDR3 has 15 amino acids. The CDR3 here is CASSEVAGGYSPLHF. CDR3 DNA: TGTGCCAGCAGTGAAGTCGCTGGTGGCTATTCACCCCTCCACTTT.

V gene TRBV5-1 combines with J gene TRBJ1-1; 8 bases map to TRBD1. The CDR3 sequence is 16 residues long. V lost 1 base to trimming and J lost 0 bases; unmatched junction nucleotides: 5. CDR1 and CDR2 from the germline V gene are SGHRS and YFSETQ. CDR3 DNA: TGCGCCAGCAGCTTGACAGGGGGAAGTCTGAACACTGAAGCTTTCTTT. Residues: CASSLTGGSLNTEAFF.

CDR3 nucleotides: TGTGCCAGCAGTGACCGGGCAGGGGTTAACACCGGGGAGCTGTTTTTT. This translates into CASSDRAGVNTGELFF. The V gene is TRBV6-4, the J gene TRBJ2-2; perhaps TRBD1 as D (6 bases). The V end was cut by 2 bases, the J end by 2 bases, with 12 bases between. This CDR3 has 16 amino acids. Germline V gene lookup returns CDR1 MRHNA and CDR2 SNTAGT.

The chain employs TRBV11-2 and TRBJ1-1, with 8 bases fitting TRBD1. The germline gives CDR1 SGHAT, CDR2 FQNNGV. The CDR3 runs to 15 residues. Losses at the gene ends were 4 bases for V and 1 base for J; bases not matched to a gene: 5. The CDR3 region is CASSYRTGRNTEAFF. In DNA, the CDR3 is TGTGCCAGCAGCTATCGGACAGGGAGGAACACTGAAGCTTTCTTT.

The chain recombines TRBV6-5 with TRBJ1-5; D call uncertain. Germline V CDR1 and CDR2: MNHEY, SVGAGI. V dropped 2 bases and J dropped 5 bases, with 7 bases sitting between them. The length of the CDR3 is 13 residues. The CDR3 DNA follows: TGTGCCAGCAGTTACGAGCCGGATCAGCCCCAGCATTTT. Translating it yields CASSYEPDQPQHF.

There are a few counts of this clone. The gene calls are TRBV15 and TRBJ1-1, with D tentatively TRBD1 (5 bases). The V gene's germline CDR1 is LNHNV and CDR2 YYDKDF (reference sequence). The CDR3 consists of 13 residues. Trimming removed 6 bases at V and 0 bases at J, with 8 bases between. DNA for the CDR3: TGTGCCACCAGTTCAGGGATGAACACTGAAGCTTTCTTT. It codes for CATSSGMNTEAFF. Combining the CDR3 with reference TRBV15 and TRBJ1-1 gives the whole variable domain DAMVIQNPRYQVTQFGKPVTLSCSQTLNHNVMYWYQQKSSQAPKLLFHYYDKDFNNEADTPDNFQSRRPNTSFCFLDIRSPGLGDTAMYLCATSSGMNTEAFFGQGTRLTVV.

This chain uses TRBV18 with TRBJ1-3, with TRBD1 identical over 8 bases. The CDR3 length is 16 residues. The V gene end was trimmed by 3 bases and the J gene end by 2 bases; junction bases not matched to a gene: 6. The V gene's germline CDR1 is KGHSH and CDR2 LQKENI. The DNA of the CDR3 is TGTGCCAGCTCACCTCAGGGGGCTAACGCTGGAAACACCATATATTTT. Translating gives CASSPQGANAGNTIYF.

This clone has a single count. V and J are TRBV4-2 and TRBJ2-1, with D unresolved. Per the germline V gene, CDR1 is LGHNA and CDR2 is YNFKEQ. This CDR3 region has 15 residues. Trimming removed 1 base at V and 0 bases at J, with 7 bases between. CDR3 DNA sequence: TGTGCCAGCAGCCAAGGCGGATTCTCCTACAATGAGCAGTTCTTC. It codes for CASSQGGFSYNEQFF.

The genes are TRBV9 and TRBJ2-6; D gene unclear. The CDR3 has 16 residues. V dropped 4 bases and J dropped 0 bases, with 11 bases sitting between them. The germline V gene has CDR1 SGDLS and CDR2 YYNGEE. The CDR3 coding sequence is TGTGCCAGCAGCCCACGACATTCCTCTGGGGCCAACGTCCTGACTTTC. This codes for CASSPRHSSGANVLTF.